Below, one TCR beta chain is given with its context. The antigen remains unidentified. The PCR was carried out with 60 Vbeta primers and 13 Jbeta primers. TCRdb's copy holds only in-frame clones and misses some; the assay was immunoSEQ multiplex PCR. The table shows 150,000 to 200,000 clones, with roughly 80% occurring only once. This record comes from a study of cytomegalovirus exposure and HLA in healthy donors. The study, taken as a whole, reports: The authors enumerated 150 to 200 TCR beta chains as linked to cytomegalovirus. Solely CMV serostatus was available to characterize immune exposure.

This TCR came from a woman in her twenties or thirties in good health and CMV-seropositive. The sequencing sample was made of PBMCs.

As DNA, the CDR3 is TGTGCCAGCAGTTTATCAGGGGGCTCCTACGAGCAGTACTTC. Its translation: CASSLSGGSYEQYF. The chain recombines TRBV27 with TRBJ2-7, with a possible D match to TRBD1 (6 bases). Trimming pared 0 bases from V and 0 bases from J, leaving 6 bases between. The CDR3 totals 14 residues. Germline CDR1 reads MNHEY; CDR2 reads SMNVEV (reference sequence).